These 9 T cell receptor beta chains originate from one sample sequenced in a study of blood T cells in healthy people across ages. Using a J-beta primer mix together with a sample-barcoded 5' primer, a second PCR was run for roughly 7 to 11 cycles. TCRdb re-derived calls from the 5' RACE reads in MiXCR, one entry per CDR3 protein. Here the sample spans about 970,000 distinct CDR3 sequences, 45% to 60% being singletons. Sequenced sample: blood. These receptors were taken from a woman in her sixties or seventies in good health.

The chain carries TRBV2 and TRBJ1-4; perhaps TRBD1 as D (5 bases). Trimming stripped 8 bases from V and 8 bases from J, with 12 bases between. The CDR3 contains 12 residues. Germline CDR1 and CDR2: SNHLY and FYNNEI. CDR3 nucleotide sequence: TGTGCCAGCGCAGGGCTGGGGGAAAAACTGTTTTTT. Encoded protein: CASAGLGEKLFF.

The V and J genes are TRBV12-3 or TRBV12-4 and TRBJ2-3; a possible D gene is TRBD1 (5 bases). Trimming took 4 bases from V and 4 from J, leaving 12 bases between them. This CDR3 has 14 amino acids. The CDR3 nucleotides read TGTGCCAGCAGTTCACACAGGCGAGCAGATACGCAGTATTTT. Translation gives CASSSHRRADTQYF.

In its sample, this clonotype was seen a few times. Germline and junction disagree at one end, which may indicate a read error. This chain connects TRBV29-1 to TRBJ1-2; TRBD1 is a possible D gene (5 bases). The CDR3 has 12 amino acids. Germline lookup yields CDR1 SQVTM and CDR2 ANQGSEA. CDR3 sequence (DNA): TGCAGCGTCGAAGAGGGGCCCTATGGCTACACCTTC. The encoded protein is CSVEEGPYGYTF.

The chain joins TRBV20-1 to TRBJ2-3, with 13 nucleotides matching TRBD2. The germline CDR1 and CDR2 sequences are DFQATT and SNEGSKA (reference sequence). The CDR3 sequence is 15 residues long. Unmatched junction bases numbered 5, after V lost 5 bases and J lost 3 bases. The CDR3 spells CSAPETSGRTDTQYF. For the CDR3, the DNA is TGCAGTGCTCCAGAGACTAGCGGGAGGACAGATACGCAGTATTTT.

V usage is TRBV6-2 or TRBV6-3 and J usage is TRBJ2-7, with a possible D match to TRBD2 (6 bases). Germline CDR1 reads MNHEY; CDR2 reads SVGEGT. The V end was cut by 10 bases, the J end by 9 bases, with 19 bases between. The CDR3 runs 12 residues. The CDR3 coding sequence is TGTGCCACTCGGGGGTCCTCTCGCGGGCAGTACTTC. This translates into CATRGSSRGQYF.

The chain links TRBV29-1 to TRBJ2-1; D tentatively fits TRBD1 or TRBD2 (6 bases each). Germline V gene sequence: CDR1 SQVTM, CDR2 ANQGSEA. This CDR3 comprises 15 residues. The ends were cut back, 7 bases at V and 0 bases at J, with 16 bases in the middle. The CDR3, as DNA: TGCAGCGCCACCGGGGGCCCCACCTCCTACAATGAGCAGTTCTTC. Its translation is CSATGGPTSYNEQFF.

V usage is TRBV4-1 and J usage is TRBJ2-7; D could derive from TRBD1 or TRBD2 (6 bases each). Germline loops: CDR1 MGHRA, CDR2 YSYEKL. The CDR3 runs 14 residues. V shed 7 bases and J shed 3 bases, with 16 bases lying between them. For the CDR3, the DNA is TGCGCCAGCAACTCAAGAGAGGGGGGCTACGAGCAGTACTTC. Its protein is CASNSREGGYEQYF.

The chain joins TRBV14 to TRBJ2-3; D perhaps matches TRBD1 (5 bases). V was cut by 7 bases and J by 6 bases, with 20 bases left in between. The CDR3 covers 15 residues. Germline loops: CDR1 SGHDN, CDR2 FVKESK. The CDR3 DNA reads TGTGCCAGCACGAAAGGGGTCGCCTCGTGGGATACGCAGTATTTT. Amino acids: CASTKGVASWDTQYF. The full variable domain, completed using reference TRBV14 and TRBJ2-3, is EAGVTQFPSHSVIEKGQTVTLRCDPISGHDNLYWYRRVMGKEIKFLLHFVKESKQDESGMPNNRFLAERTGGTYSTLKVQPAELEDSGVYFCASTKGVASWDTQYFGPGTRLTVL.

This chain connects TRBV5-5 to TRBJ2-3; 11 bases map to TRBD2. The germline gives CDR1 SGHKS, CDR2 YYEKEE (reference sequence). The CDR3 consists of 15 residues. With 4 bases clipped from V and 5 bases from J, the junction kept 6 bases outside the gene matches. CDR3 sequence (DNA): TGTGCCAGCAGCCAAACCGGGACTAGCGGAGATACGCAGTATTTT. Translated, it gives CASSQTGTSGDTQYF.